A single sample gave rise to the 30 T cell receptor beta chains below, sequenced in a study of blood T cell repertoires in COVID-19. Sequencing used immunoSEQ multiplex PCR; TCRdb keeps in-frame clones, though not all of them. The data show about 200,000 clones, with under 90% seen just once and around 10% held by the top ten. Sample: PBMCs or T cells enriched from blood (not recorded which). These receptor sequences come from a woman aged 45-65 years with acute COVID-19.

The chain joins TRBV18 to TRBJ2-3; the D gene is possibly TRBD1 (5 bases). Germline CDR1 is KGHSH and CDR2 is LQKENI. This CDR3 is 15 amino acids long. Deletions cut 3 bases from V and 0 bases from J, with 10 bases between. CDR3 nucleotides: TGTGCCAGCTCACCGGTAGCAGGGAGCACAGATACGCAGTATTTT. It yields the protein CASSPVAGSTDTQYF.

The chain employs TRBV5-8 and TRBJ1-3, with D maybe TRBD1 (5 bases). The V gene's germline CDR1 is SGHTS and CDR2 YDEGEE. The CDR3 loop spans 16 amino acids. The V end was cut by 1 base, the J end by 0 bases, with 11 bases between. CDR3 bases: TGTGCCAGCAGCTTGAGGGGCTTGAGCTCTGGAAACACCATATATTTT. It encodes CASSLRGLSSGNTIYF.

V and J are TRBV20-1 and TRBJ2-1; TRBD2 aligns across 13 bases. J gave up 10 bases and V 3 bases, and 6 bases lay outside the gene matches. The germline V gene encodes CDR1 DFQATT and CDR2 SNEGSKA (reference sequence). This CDR3 has 14 amino acids. The chain's CDR3 is CSASILAGGKEQFF. The CDR3 nucleotides are TGCAGTGCTAGTATACTAGCGGGGGGGAAAGAGCAGTTCTTC.

The gene calls are TRBV6-4 and TRBJ1-1; TRBD1 might be the D (5 bases). The V end lost 6 bases, the J end lost 1 base, and 9 bases lay between the germline ends. The CDR3 has 13 residues. CDR1 and CDR2 (germline): MRHNA, SNTAGT. The DNA for the CDR3 is TGTGCCAGCAGCGCAACAGGGAACACTGAAGCTTTCTTT. Translated: CASSATGNTEAFF.

CDR3 sequence: CASSPGWPTPTDTQYF. The CDR3 DNA is TGTGCCAGCAGCCCGGGGTGGCCCACTCCCACAGATACGCAGTATTTT. The J gene is TRBJ2-3, the V gene TRBV28, with TRBD2 as a possible D gene (5 bases). The CDR3 covers 16 residues. Germline V gene lookup returns CDR1 MDHEN and CDR2 SYDVKM. V was cut by 6 bases and J by 2 bases, with 18 bases left in between.

Here the CDR3 DNA reads TGTGCCAGCAGCCTGAGGACGCAGCGGGAGACCCAGTACTTC. It specifies CASSLRTQRETQYF. The V and J genes are TRBV11-2 and TRBJ2-5, with a possible D match to TRBD2 (5 bases). V was pared by 5 bases and J by 5 bases, with 15 bases between. Germline CDR1 and CDR2: SGHAT and FQNNGV. The CDR3 loop spans 14 amino acids.

V is TRBV19 and J is TRBJ1-1; TRBD1 agrees at 9 bases. The CDR3 has 15 amino acids. Trimming at V came to 5 bases and at J to 11 bases, leaving 15 bases not matched to a gene. The germline CDR1 and CDR2 sequences are LNHDA and SQIVND (reference sequence). CDR3: CASSGAGTGSVYAFF. The DNA of the CDR3 is TGTGCCAGTAGTGGGGCCGGGACAGGGAGCGTCTATGCTTTCTTT. Full variable domain (missing parts from reference TRBV19 and TRBJ1-1): DGGITQSPKYLFRKEGQNVTLSCEQNLNHDAMYWYRQDPGQGLRLIYYSQIVNDFQKGDIAEGYSVSREKKESFPLTVTSAQKNPTAFYLCASSGAGTGSVYAFFGQGTRLTVV.

This chain joins TRBV5-1 and TRBJ1-5, with TRBD1 as a possible D gene (5 bases). Germline CDR1 and CDR2: SGHRS and YFSETQ. The CDR3 consists of 15 residues. V lost 1 base and J lost 3, with 11 bases in between. This chain's CDR3 is CASSLTGVNNQPQHF. CDR3 nucleotides: TGCGCCAGCAGCTTGACAGGAGTCAACAATCAGCCCCAGCATTTT.

The rearrangement uses TRBV5-8 and TRBJ2-5; D is uncertain. The CDR3 is 13 residues long. In germline, CDR1 is SGHTS, CDR2 YDEGEE. Trimming shortened V by 2 bases and J by 1 base, and 6 bases separated the two germline ends. CDR3: CASSFHGQETQYF. The CDR3, as DNA: TGTGCCAGCAGCTTCCACGGCCAAGAGACCCAGTACTTC.

This clone was seen just once. The genes are TRBV7-3 and TRBJ2-1; D ambiguous. Germline V gene lookup returns CDR1 SGHTA and CDR2 FQGTGA. Trimming left V 5 bases short and J 1 base short, with 15 bases between. The CDR3 consists of 16 residues. The CDR3 loop reads CASSPQPSGSYNEQFF. The CDR3 nucleotides are TGTGCCAGCAGCCCCCAACCTAGTGGGTCCTACAATGAGCAGTTCTTC. Full variable domain (outside the CDR3, taken from reference TRBV7-3 and TRBJ2-1): GAGVSQTPSNKVTEKGKYVELRCDPISGHTALYWYRQSLGQGPEFLIYFQGTGAADDSGLPNDRFFAVRPEGSVSTLKIQRTERGDSAVYLCASSPQPSGSYNEQFFGPGTRLTVL.

This chain connects TRBV20-1 to TRBJ2-1; D unclear. CDR3 length: 11 amino acids. CDR1 is DFQATT and CDR2 is SNEGSKA in the germline V gene (reference sequence). Trimming stripped 7 bases from V and 2 bases from J, with 6 bases between. CDR3 region: CSGGPYNEQFF. DNA for the CDR3: TGCAGTGGTGGGCCCTACAATGAGCAGTTCTTC.

This clone was recorded a few times. The chain combines TRBV5-1 with TRBJ1-6; D is ambiguous. CDR1 and CDR2 (germline): SGHRS, YFSETQ. There are 16 residues in the CDR3. Trimming removed 0 bases from V and 8 bases from J, with 15 bases in between. CDR3 protein: CASSLARPGIYSPLHF. CDR3 DNA sequence: TGCGCCAGCAGCTTGGCCAGGCCGGGGATTTATTCACCCCTCCACTTT. Variable domain in full (rest from reference TRBV5-1 and TRBJ1-6): KAGVTQTPRYLIKTRGQQVTLSCSPISGHRSVSWYQQTPGQGLQFLFEYFSETQRNKGNFPGRFSGRQFSNSRSEMNVSTLELGDSALYLCASSLARPGIYSPLHFGNGTRLTVT.

The genes are TRBV9 and TRBJ2-7, with TRBD1 identical over 7 bases. The CDR3 is made up of 15 amino acids. Trimming at V came to 4 bases and at J to 0 bases, leaving 7 bases not matched to a gene. CDR1 is SGDLS, CDR2 YYNGEE, per germline. In DNA, the CDR3 is TGTGCCAGCAGCACAGGACAGGCCCTCTCCTACGAGCAGTACTTC. It codes for CASSTGQALSYEQYF.

This chain links TRBV19 with TRBJ2-3, with TRBD2 identical over 13 bases. Germline V gene data show CDR1 as LNHDA and CDR2 as SQIVND (reference sequence). The J segment lost 8 bases and the V segment lost 4 bases, leaving 15 bases of the junction unmatched. This CDR3 contains 18 residues. The CDR3 DNA follows: TGTGCCAGTAGTACAATACCAACCGGGACTAGCGGGATCGGTACGCAGTATTTT. It specifies CASSTIPTGTSGIGTQYF.

The chain couples TRBV19 to TRBJ1-1; 9 bases agree with TRBD1. V was clipped by 5 bases and J by 2 bases; unmatched bases: 6. The CDR3 has 15 amino acids. Germline V gene lookup returns CDR1 LNHDA and CDR2 SQIVND (reference sequence). The CDR3 loop is CASSLGTGRNTEAFF. The CDR3 nucleotides are TGTGCCAGTAGTCTTGGGACAGGGCGAAACACTGAAGCTTTCTTT.

The chain recombines TRBV5-6 with TRBJ1-2, with TRBD1 identical over 9 bases. The length of the CDR3 is 15 residues. J lost 4 bases, V lost 4 bases, and 8 bases had no gene match. Germline values: CDR1 SGHDT, CDR2 YYEEEE. CDR3 sequence reads: CASSTRQGGGYGYTF. The CDR3, as DNA: TGTGCCAGCAGCACCCGACAGGGGGGAGGCTATGGCTACACCTTC. The full variable domain, rest sourced from reference TRBV5-6 and TRBJ1-2, is DAGVTQSPTHLIKTRGQQVTLRCSPKSGHDTVSWYQQALGQGPQFIFQYYEEEERQRGNFPDRFSGHQFPNYSSELNVNALLLGDSALYLCASSTRQGGGYGYTFGSGTRLTVV.

V and J are TRBV6-5 and TRBJ1-3, with D tentatively TRBD1 (6 bases). The CDR3 contains 12 residues. Germline CDR1 and CDR2: MNHEY and SVGAGI. The V gene lost 8 bases and the J gene lost 4 bases, with 9 bases spanning the gap. The DNA for the CDR3 is TGTGCCAGCCGGACAGAGGGAAACACCATATATTTT. Amino acid sequence: CASRTEGNTIYF.

The J gene is TRBJ2-1, the V gene TRBV29-1; D possibly corresponds to TRBD1 (6 bases). Germline CDR1 and CDR2: SQVTM and ANQGSEA. Between the trimmed V and J ends, which lost 4 bases and 0 bases, there was a span of 7 bases. This CDR3 spans 13 amino acids. Here the CDR3 reads CSVAGASYNEQFF. DNA of the CDR3: TGCAGCGTTGCAGGGGCCTCCTACAATGAGCAGTTCTTC.

As for this clone: An end of the junction does not agree with germline; a read error may underlie this. The chain employs TRBV24-1 and TRBJ2-2, with TRBD2 matching 12 bases. The CDR3 runs 16 residues. CDR1 and CDR2 (germline): KGHDR, SFDVKD. The CDR3 DNA reads TGTGCCACCAATGATTTCGGACTAGCGGGAACCGGGGAGCTGTTTTTT. This sequence encodes CATNDFGLAGTGELFF.

In its sample, this clone was seen a few times. The chain recombines TRBV5-4 with TRBJ2-6, with D possibly matching TRBD1 (5 bases). The CDR3 totals 18 residues. CDR1 is SGHNT and CDR2 is YYREEE in the germline V gene (reference sequence). V was shortened by 4 bases and J by 1 base, with 18 bases between the two germline ends. The CDR3 protein is CASSGVGRVVSGANVLTF. Here the CDR3 DNA reads TGTGCCAGCAGCGGGGTGGGCAGGGTTGTGTCTGGGGCCAACGTCCTGACTTTC.

This chain connects TRBV5-1 to TRBJ2-1, with D perhaps matching TRBD1 (6 bases). The V end was cut by 4 bases, the J end by 2 bases, with 13 bases between. The V gene's germline CDR1 is SGHRS and CDR2 YFSETQ. CDR3 length: 15 amino acids. For the CDR3, the DNA is TGCGCCAGCAGCACACCGACAGGTACCTACAATGAGCAGTTCTTC. The encoded protein is CASSTPTGTYNEQFF.

V is TRBV9 and J is TRBJ2-1; a weak D match, TRBD2 (7 bases). CDR1 is SGDLS, CDR2 YYNGEE, per germline. V was trimmed by 10 bases and J by 6 bases, leaving 20 bases between them. There are 14 residues in the CDR3. The CDR3 DNA follows: TGTGCCGGAGATCCGGGGGGCTCCGGCAATGAGCAGTTCTTC. Translated: CAGDPGGSGNEQFF.

The chain uses TRBV7-2 and TRBJ2-1; 12 bases agree with TRBD2. The CDR3 is 15 amino acids. Looked up from germline, CDR1 is SGHTA and CDR2 is FQGNSA. Trimming cost V 5 bases and J 4 bases; bases outside gene matches: 3. The chain's CDR3 is CASSRLAGGYNEQFF. In nucleotides, the CDR3 is TGTGCCAGCAGCCGTCTAGCGGGGGGGTACAATGAGCAGTTCTTC.

This chain connects TRBV28 to TRBJ2-7; 8 nucleotides agree with TRBD1. There are 15 residues in the CDR3. Germline loops: CDR1 MDHEN, CDR2 SYDVKM. Trimming cost V 7 bases and J 1 base; bases outside gene matches: 9. The CDR3 DNA follows: TGTGCCAGCAACGGCCGGGACAGGTCATCCTACGAGCAGTACTTC. Translation gives CASNGRDRSSYEQYF.

This clone has only a few counts. The rearrangement links TRBV30 to TRBJ1-2; D call uncertain. Germline CDR1 is GTSNPN and CDR2 is SVGIG (reference sequence). The CDR3 length is 13 residues. V dropped 4 bases and J dropped 2 bases, with 11 bases sitting between them. DNA for the CDR3: TGTGCCTGGAATTCCCTCAGAAACTATGGCTACACCTTC. Translation gives CAWNSLRNYGYTF.

This clone was seen only once. The rearrangement joins TRBV5-6 to TRBJ1-3; the D is unclear. Germline lookup yields CDR1 SGHDT and CDR2 YYEEEE. The germline V and J ends were trimmed by 0 bases and 3 bases, with 10 bases remaining between them. CDR3 length: 15 residues. The CDR3 coding sequence is TGTGCCAGCAGCTTGGATCCCCCAGTTGGAAACACCATATATTTT. The encoded protein is CASSLDPPVGNTIYF.

This clone was found a few times. The chain carries TRBV18 and TRBJ1-6; TRBD1 might be the D (5 bases). V gave up 1 base and J gave up 5 bases, with 6 bases separating them. The CDR3 spans 14 residues. Germline V gene sequence: CDR1 KGHSH, CDR2 LQKENI. DNA for the CDR3: TGTGCCAGCTCACCACAGGGGAATAATTCACCCCTCCACTTT. It is translated as CASSPQGNNSPLHF.

As to this clone: The same CDR3 is also encoded by other DNA sequences in this sample. V and J are TRBV19 and TRBJ2-1; possibly TRBD2 for D (6 bases). V was shortened by 5 bases and J by 0 bases, with 14 bases between the two germline ends. The CDR3 is 16 amino acids. From germline, CDR1 is LNHDA and CDR2 SQIVND (reference sequence). CDR3 coding DNA: TGTGCCAGTAGTTCGCGGTCCGGGAGCTCCTACAATGAGCAGTTCTTC. It codes for CASSSRSGSSYNEQFF.

The chain has TRBV18 and TRBJ1-4; 7 bases agree with TRBD1. This CDR3 region has 14 residues. The trim removed 3 bases at V and 4 bases at J, leaving 2 bases unmatched. Germline values: CDR1 KGHSH, CDR2 LQKENI. The CDR3 sequence is CASSPGTVNEKLFF. The CDR3 region has the DNA TGTGCCAGCTCACCCGGGACAGTTAATGAAAAACTGTTTTTT.

This clone appeared once. The rearrangement uses TRBV5-4 and TRBJ2-7, with TRBD1 identical over 9 bases. CDR1 is SGHNT and CDR2 is YYREEE in the germline V gene (reference sequence). Germline trimming cut 2 bases from V and 5 bases from J; bases unmatched to any gene: 5. This CDR3 is 14 amino acids long. The CDR3 spells CASSLWDRVHEQYF. DNA for the CDR3: TGTGCCAGCAGCTTATGGGACAGGGTCCACGAGCAGTACTTC.